These 19 T cell receptor beta chains were all obtained from the same sample, sequenced in a study of blood T cells in healthy people across ages. With a J-beta primer mix and a sample-barcoded 5' primer, a second PCR ran roughly 6 to 11 cycles. TCRdb passed the 5' RACE reads through MiXCR, listing each CDR3 protein once. The sample has under 1,000,000 distinct CDR3 sequences; around 34% are singletons. The material sequenced was blood. The origin of the receptors is a man younger than 30 in good health.

This clonotype came up a few times. CDR3 nucleotides: TGTGCCAGCAGCCAAAGTACAGGTAACAATGAGCAGTACTTC. Protein product: CASSQSTGNNEQYF. The chain employs TRBV4-2 and TRBJ2-7; D might be TRBD1 (5 bases). CDR1 LGHNA and CDR2 YNFKEQ come from the germline V gene. The CDR3 contains 14 residues. V gave up 2 bases and J gave up 7 bases, with 15 bases separating them.

Worth noting for this clonotype: This may arise from a read error, as a much more abundant clone is one base away. The genes are TRBV12-3 or TRBV12-4 and TRBJ2-3; TRBD2 aligns across 9 bases. The CDR3 runs 15 residues. V lost 2 bases, J lost 2 bases, and 2 bases stayed unmatched. CDR3 amino acids: CASSLLAGNTDTQYF. The CDR3, as DNA: TGTGCCAGCAGTTTACTAGCGGGGAACACAGATACGCAGTATTTT.

The V and J genes are TRBV25-1 and TRBJ2-5; weak D call: TRBD2 (6 bases). This CDR3 is 15 amino acids long. V was trimmed by 6 bases and J by 5 bases, leaving 19 bases between them. Germline V gene sequence: CDR1 MGHDK, CDR2 SYGVNS. CDR3 sequence (DNA): TGTGCCAGCAGCTTGATGGGAGGATTGGGGGAGACCCAGTACTTC. Its protein is CASSLMGGLGETQYF.

CDR3 DNA: TGTGCCAGCAGTTACCTCGGGACACCGAACACCGGGGAGCTGTTTTTT. Protein product: CASSYLGTPNTGELFF. J is TRBJ2-2 and V is TRBV6-2 or TRBV6-3; tentative D call: TRBD1 (6 bases). Germline loops: CDR1 MNHEY, CDR2 SVGEGT. V was pared by 2 bases and J by 0 bases, with 10 bases between. The CDR3 loop spans 16 amino acids.

The chain employs TRBV28 and TRBJ2-1, with 9 bases identical to TRBD2. With 3 bases clipped from V and 8 bases from J, the junction kept 8 bases outside the gene matches. This CDR3 is 15 amino acids long. CDR1 and CDR2 from the germline V gene are MDHEN and SYDVKM. As DNA, the CDR3 is TGTGCCAGCAGTTTGATGCGGGGGGGCCCTGATGAGCAGTTCTTC. Protein sequence: CASSLMRGGPDEQFF.

As for this clonotype: One junction end does not reproduce the germline sequence, and a read error may be involved. The chain employs TRBV12-3 or TRBV12-4 and TRBJ2-5; 8 bases match TRBD2. The CDR3 loop spans 17 amino acids. CDR3 sequence (DNA): TGTGCCAGCAGTTTAGGGGGGGGCGGGGGGACCCAAGAGACCCGGTACTTC. Residues: CASSLGGGGGTQETRYF.

The chain is built from TRBV6-5 and TRBJ1-1; perhaps TRBD1 as D (5 bases). The V gene's germline CDR1 is MNHEY and CDR2 SVGAGI. V lost 2 bases, J lost 4 bases, and 8 bases lay in between. The CDR3 spans 13 residues. The CDR3 protein is CASSYGGVTEAFF. The CDR3 DNA sequence: TGTGCCAGCAGTTACGGGGGGGTCACTGAAGCTTTCTTT.

J is TRBJ2-1 and V is TRBV28; TRBD2 matches 8 bases. After removal of 5 bases from V and 0 bases from J, the junction contained 6 bases not matched to a gene. Germline lookup yields CDR1 MDHEN and CDR2 SYDVKM. The CDR3 contains 16 residues. The CDR3 nucleotides are TGTGCCAGCAGTCCGCGGACTAGCAGCTCCTACAATGAGCAGTTCTTC. The encoded protein is CASSPRTSSSYNEQFF.

Only a few counts were recorded for this clonotype. This sequence joins TRBV6-6 and TRBJ2-7; 11 bases match TRBD1. V gave up 6 bases and J gave up 2 bases; unmatched junction bases: 12. Germline V gene lookup returns CDR1 MNHNY and CDR2 SVGAGI (reference sequence). CDR3 length: 17 amino acids. Written as DNA, the CDR3 is TGTGCCAGCAGAATTGGGTTCCCGGGACAGGGGGCCTACGAGCAGTACTTC. It specifies CASRIGFPGQGAYEQYF.

V and J are TRBV4-2 and TRBJ2-2; perhaps TRBD1 as D (5 bases). The CDR3 consists of 15 residues. Germline-derived CDR1 and CDR2 are LGHNA and YNFKEQ. With 1 base removed from V and 7 bases from J, the gap between germline ends came to 13 bases. The CDR3 region is CASSQGGGPFGELFF. The CDR3 DNA is TGTGCCAGCAGCCAAGGGGGCGGTCCGTTCGGGGAGCTGTTTTTT.

This clonotype was seen many times. CDR3 DNA sequence: TGTGCCAGCAGCTTAGACGCAAACCTAGCCAAAAACATTCAGTACTTC. It specifies CASSLDANLAKNIQYF. This rearrangement joins TRBV7-9 to TRBJ2-4; D unclear. V was clipped by 1 base and J by 0 bases, with 10 bases between them. This CDR3 is built from 16 residues. The germline gives CDR1 SEHNR, CDR2 FQNEAQ (reference sequence).

This clonotype came up a few times. This chain links TRBV4-1 with TRBJ2-6; tentative D call: TRBD2 (6 bases). CDR1 MGHRA and CDR2 YSYEKL come from the germline V gene. The CDR3 is 17 residues long. V shed 4 bases and J shed 0 bases, with 13 bases lying between them. Here the CDR3 DNA reads TGCGCCAGCAGCCCTGAAGTGGGGGGCTCTGGGGCCAACGTCCTGACTTTC. It is translated as CASSPEVGGSGANVLTF.

V is TRBV7-3 and J is TRBJ2-3; 15 nucleotides match TRBD2. CDR3 length: 17 amino acids. Germline CDR1 reads SGHTA; CDR2 reads FQGTGA. The V gene end was trimmed by 4 bases and the J gene end by 5 bases; junction bases not matched to a gene: 7. CDR3 coding DNA: TGTGCCAGCAGCTCAGGACTAGCGGGGGGGCATAGAGATACGCAGTATTTT. Its protein is CASSSGLAGGHRDTQYF.

The CDR3 DNA sequence: TGTGCCAGCAGCTTGTACGCCGGGGGAATAACTTGGAATTCACCCCTCCACTTT. Its translation: CASSLYAGGITWNSPLHF. The chain is built from TRBV5-6 and TRBJ1-6; possibly TRBD1 for D (5 bases). CDR1 and CDR2 (germline): SGHDT, YYEEEE. This CDR3 comprises 18 residues. Deletions cut 1 base from V and 7 bases from J, with 21 bases between.

This clonotype turned up a few times. The chain couples TRBV7-2 to TRBJ2-3; no reliable D call. V lost 2 bases to trimming and J lost 0 bases, with 12 bases between them. The CDR3 runs 16 residues. CDR1 SGHTA and CDR2 FQGNSA come from the germline V gene. The CDR3 nucleotides read TGTGCCAGCAGCTTACTATATGCGTCGAGCACAGATACGCAGTATTTT. This gives the protein CASSLLYASSTDTQYF. The complete variable domain, with remaining parts taken from reference TRBV7-2 and TRBJ2-3, reads GAGVSQSPSNKVTEKGKDVELRCDPISGHTALYWYRQSLGQGLEFLIYFQGNSAPDKSGLPSDRFSAERTGGSVSTLTIQRTQQEDSAVYLCASSLLYASSTDTQYFGPGTRLTVL.

There are a few counts of this clonotype. The chain carries TRBV12-3 or TRBV12-4 and TRBJ2-7; TRBD2 matches at 10 bases. The CDR3 is 15 amino acids. Trimming at V came to 2 bases and at J to 7 bases, leaving 8 bases not matched to a gene. The CDR3 sequence: CASSLSSGGAGEQYF. The CDR3 coding sequence is TGTGCCAGCAGTTTATCCAGCGGGGGGGCCGGTGAGCAGTACTTC.

This clonotype turned up a few times. The J gene is TRBJ2-7, the V gene TRBV6-1; TRBD2 might be the D (7 bases). In germline, CDR1 is MNHNS, CDR2 SASEGT. V was clipped by 4 bases and J by 5 bases, with 21 bases between them. There are 16 residues in the CDR3. CDR3 in amino acids: CASSGLDWGGTNEQYF. The CDR3, as DNA: TGTGCCAGCAGTGGACTCGACTGGGGAGGGACAAACGAGCAGTACTTC.

The chain employs TRBV9 and TRBJ1-5, with 12 bases that match TRBD1. Unmatched junction bases numbered 3, after V lost 3 bases and J lost 2 bases. The length of the CDR3 is 16 residues. The germline V gene has CDR1 SGDLS and CDR2 YYNGEE. DNA for the CDR3: TGTGCCAGCAGCGAAGGGACAGGGGGCGGCAATCAGCCCCAGCATTTT. Its translation is CASSEGTGGGNQPQHF.

This clonotype was detected a few times. J is TRBJ2-1 and V is TRBV27; D is ambiguous. Trimming removed 6 bases from V and 12 bases from J, with 18 bases in between. In germline, CDR1 is MNHEY, CDR2 SMNVEV (reference sequence). The length of the CDR3 is 13 residues. For the CDR3, the DNA is TGTGCCAGCAGCCCGGACGCAAAATTTTCGCAGTTCTTC. Translation: CASSPDAKFSQFF.